This T cell receptor beta chain derives from a study of T cells after yellow fever vaccination. TCRdb re-analysed the 5' RACE reads in MiXCR, keeping a single row per CDR3 protein. The data show about 320,000 distinct CDR3 sequences, with 3.5% to 4.5% seen just once and approximately 19% held by the top ten. Findings and limits, study-wide: The CD4 and CD8 compartments had a small share of their clonotypes in common.

CDR1 and CDR2 (germline): SGHRS, YFSETQ. The CDR3 consists of 15 residues. The trim removed 1 base at V and 2 bases at J, leaving 6 bases unmatched. On this clonotype: As yet, its antigen is unknown.

This TCR was sampled from a man aged 18 to 29 who received the YFV17D yellow fever vaccine. The sample in question was PBMCs, obtained 15 days after the yellow fever booster vaccination. This chain connects TRBV5-1 to TRBJ2-7, with 7 positions matching TRBD1. This CDR3 reads CASSLNRGSAYEQYF. Here the CDR3 DNA reads TGCGCCAGCAGCTTGAACAGGGGCTCCGCCTACGAGCAGTACTTC.